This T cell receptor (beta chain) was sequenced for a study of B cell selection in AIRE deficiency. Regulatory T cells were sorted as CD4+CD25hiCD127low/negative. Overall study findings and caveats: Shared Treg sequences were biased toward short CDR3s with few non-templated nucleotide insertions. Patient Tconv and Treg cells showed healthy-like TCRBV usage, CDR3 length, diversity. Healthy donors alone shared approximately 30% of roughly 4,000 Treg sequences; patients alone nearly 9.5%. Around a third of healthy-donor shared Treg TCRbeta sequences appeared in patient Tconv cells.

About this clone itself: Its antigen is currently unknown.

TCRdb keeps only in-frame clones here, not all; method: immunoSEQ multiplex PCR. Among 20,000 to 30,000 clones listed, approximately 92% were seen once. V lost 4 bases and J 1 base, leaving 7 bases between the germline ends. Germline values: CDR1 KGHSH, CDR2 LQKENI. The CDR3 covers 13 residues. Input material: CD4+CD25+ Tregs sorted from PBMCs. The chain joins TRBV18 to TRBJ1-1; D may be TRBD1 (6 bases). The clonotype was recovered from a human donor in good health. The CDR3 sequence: CASSQDRNTEAFF. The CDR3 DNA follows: TGTGCCAGCTCACAGGACAGGAACACTGAAGCTTTCTTT.